This is a list of T cell receptor beta chains from one sample in a study of T cells after yellow fever vaccination. TCRdb fed the 5' RACE reads into MiXCR, producing one record per CDR3 protein. The table records some 120,000 distinct CDR3 sequences, under 8% of them present only once. The sample consisted of CD4+ T cells sorted from PBMCs, taken 9 to 10 days after the first yellow fever vaccination. The source is a man between 18 and 35 years old who received the YFV17D yellow fever vaccine. The CDR3 runs from the conserved cysteine through the conserved F or W. D genes are given only for firm matches. The size of a clone is reported for some rows only, either as once, few or many, or as a class for expanded clones.

D	size	V	J	CDR3	DNA
TRBD1	many	TRBV6-2/TRBV6-3	TRBJ2-2	CASSRAGTGGRTGELFF	TGTGCCAGCAGCCGCGCCGGGACAGGGGGTCGGACCGGGGAGCTGTTTTTT
-	many	TRBV5-1	TRBJ2-1	CASSPLVGNNEQFF	TGCGCCAGCAGCCCGCTGGTTGGAAACAATGAGCAGTTCTTC
TRBD1	many	TRBV12-3/TRBV12-4	TRBJ2-7	CASRGQGLSYEQYF	TGTGCCAGTAGGGGGCAGGGTCTCTCCTACGAGCAGTACTTC
TRBD2	-	TRBV10-3	TRBJ2-1	CAISETWTSGGQVSYNEQFF	TGTGCCATCAGTGAGACCTGGACTAGCGGGGGCCAGGTCTCCTACAATGAGCAGTTCTTC
-	many	TRBV7-8	TRBJ2-5	CASSPNPLIVRQYF	TGTGCCAGCAGCCCTAACCCTCTGATCGTGCGTCAGTACTTC
-	many	TRBV2	TRBJ1-2	CASSETPGYGYTF	TGTGCCAGCAGTGAAACGCCCGGCTATGGCTACACCTTC
TRBD1	many	TRBV20-1	TRBJ1-1	CSALTGEDTEAFF	TGCAGTGCTCTTACAGGGGAGGACACTGAAGCTTTCTTT
-	many	TRBV5-1	TRBJ2-3	CASSLWSPTDTQYF	TGCGCCAGCAGCTTGTGGAGCCCTACAGATACGCAGTATTTT
TRBD1	many	TRBV5-1	TRBJ1-1	CASSLDRGHTEAFF	TGCGCCAGCAGCTTGGACAGGGGACACACTGAAGCTTTCTTT
TRBD1	-	TRBV11-3	TRBJ2-5	CASSPRDRKETQYF	TGTGCCAGCAGCCCGCGGGACAGGAAAGAGACCCAGTACTTC
TRBD2	many	TRBV7-2	TRBJ2-3	CASSLWGGDTQYF	TGTGCCAGCAGCTTGTGGGGGGGGGATACGCAGTATTTT
-	-	TRBV5-1	TRBJ2-6	CASSFGGVGANVLTF	TGCGCCAGCAGCTTCGGGGGCGTTGGGGCCAACGTCCTGACTTTC
-	many	TRBV12-3/TRBV12-4	TRBJ2-2	CASTILTPRAGELFF	TGTGCCAGCACCATACTAACCCCACGCGCCGGGGAGCTGTTTTTT
TRBD2	many	TRBV20-1	TRBJ2-3	CSAPNAASGNTDTQYF	TGCAGTGCGCCGAATGCGGCTAGCGGGAACACAGATACGCAGTATTTT
-	many	TRBV3-1	TRBJ1-2	CASSQGEAYGYTF	TGTGCCAGCAGCCAAGGGGAAGCCTATGGCTACACCTTC
-	many	TRBV7-9	TRBJ1-1	CASSFRGNTEAFF	TGTGCCAGCAGCTTTAGAGGGAACACTGAAGCTTTCTTT
TRBD1	many	TRBV7-2	TRBJ2-1	CASSVGQGRGEQFF	TGTGCCAGCAGCGTCGGACAGGGGCGAGGTGAGCAGTTCTTC
TRBD2	many	TRBV5-1	TRBJ2-1	CASSLEAGTDNEQFF	TGCGCCAGCAGCTTGGAAGCGGGAACCGACAATGAGCAGTTCTTC
-	many	TRBV5-1	TRBJ2-1	CASSLQGGVYNEQFF	TGCGCCAGCAGCCTCCAAGGCGGAGTCTACAATGAGCAGTTCTTC
-	many	TRBV24-1	TRBJ1-5	CATSAGGGRHQPQHF	TGTGCCACCAGTGCGGGGGGGGGGAGACATCAGCCCCAGCATTTT
-	few	TRBV19	TRBJ2-3	CASSIRRSEDTQYF	TGTGCCAGTAGTATAAGGAGGTCCGAAGATACGCAGTATTTT
-	many	TRBV18	TRBJ2-1	CASSRTDPLGEQFF	TGTGCCAGCTCACGGACGGATCCCCTAGGGGAGCAGTTCTTC
-	-	TRBV5-6	TRBJ2-1	CASSSGDRNEQFF	TGTGCCAGCAGCTCCGGGGACCGCAATGAGCAGTTCTTC
TRBD2	many	TRBV4-1	TRBJ2-1	CASSQGWTSGGPNEQFF	TGCGCCAGCAGCCAAGGTTGGACTAGCGGGGGCCCCAATGAGCAGTTCTTC